This T cell receptor (beta chain) was profiled in a study of shared clonotypes between healthy human individuals. V was clipped by 4 bases and J by 0 bases; unmatched bases: 2. CDR1 SGHRS and CDR2 YFSETQ come from the germline V gene. This CDR3 spans 14 amino acids. Here immunoSEQ multiplex PCR was the method, and the copy in TCRdb shows in-frame clones only, minus some. The sample lists approximately 1,000,000 clones, around three quarters occurring once. Notes on this clone: Other DNA sequences within the sample encode an identical CDR3.

Material for sequencing was memory CD4+ T cells from PBMCs. Subset defined: CD45RA-negative fraction. The chain has TRBV5-1 and TRBJ2-3; 7 bases match TRBD2. This receptor was taken from a man between 18 and 29 years old in good health. Some clones in this sample may be carry-over from other donors' samples. CDR3 protein: CASSLSGSTDTQYF. The CDR3 coding sequence is TGCGCCAGCAGCCTTAGCGGGAGCACAGATACGCAGTATTTT. Variable domain in full (rest from reference TRBV5-1 and TRBJ2-3): KAGVTQTPRYLIKTRGQQVTLSCSPISGHRSVSWYQQTPGQGLQFLFEYFSETQRNKGNFPGRFSGRQFSNSRSEMNVSTLELGDSALYLCASSLSGSTDTQYFGPGTRLTVL.